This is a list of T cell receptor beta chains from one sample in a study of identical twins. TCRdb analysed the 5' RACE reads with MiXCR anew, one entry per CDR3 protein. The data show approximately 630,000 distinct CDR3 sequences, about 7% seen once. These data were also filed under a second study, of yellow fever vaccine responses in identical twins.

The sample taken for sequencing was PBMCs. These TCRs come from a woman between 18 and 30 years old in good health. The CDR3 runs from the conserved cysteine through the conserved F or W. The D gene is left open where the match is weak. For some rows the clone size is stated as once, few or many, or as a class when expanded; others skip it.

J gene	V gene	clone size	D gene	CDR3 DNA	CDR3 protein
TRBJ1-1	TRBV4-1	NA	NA	TGCGCCAGCACCACGAGCCTACAGGGGAACACTGAAGCTTTCTTT	CASTTSLQGNTEAFF
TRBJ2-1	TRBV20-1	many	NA	TGCAGTGCGAGAGCTACTAGCACCTACAATGAGCAGTTCTTC	CSARATSTYNEQFF
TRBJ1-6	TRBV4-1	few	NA	TGCGCCAGCAGCCAAGAACAGGAACATAATTCACCCCTCCACTTT	CASSQEQEHNSPLHF
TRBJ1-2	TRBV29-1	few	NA	TGCAGCGTAGGAGGGGGTTATGGCTACACCTTC	CSVGGGYGYTF
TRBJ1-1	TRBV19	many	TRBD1	TGTGCCAGTAGGCCGAGGGGGCCAAACACTGAAGCTTTCTTT	CASRPRGPNTEAFF
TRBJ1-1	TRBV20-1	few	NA	TGCAGTGCTCTCAAAGTCCACAACTCAGAGGAAGCTTTCTTT	CSALKVHNSEEAFF
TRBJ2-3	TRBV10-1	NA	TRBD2	TGCGCCAGCAGTGACGGAGCGGGGGCCACAGATACGCAGTATTTT	CASSDGAGATDTQYF
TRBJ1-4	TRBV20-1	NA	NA	TGCAGTGCATTCCTAGGTGCGGACAGAAGATCGAATGAAAAACTGTTTTTT	CSAFLGADRRSNEKLFF
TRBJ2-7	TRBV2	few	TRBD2	TGTGCCAGCAGTGGGGAGCTAGCGGGATTTAACTCCTACGAGCAGTACTTC	CASSGELAGFNSYEQYF
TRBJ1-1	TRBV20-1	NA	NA	TGCAGTGCTAGTGGACACTGGGCCACTGAAGCTTTCTTT	CSASGHWATEAFF
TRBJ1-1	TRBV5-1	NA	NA	TGCGCCAGCAGCCGCGCCAGGGAAACTGAAGCTTTCTTT	CASSRARETEAFF
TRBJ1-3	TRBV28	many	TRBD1	TGTGCCAGCAGACCGACAGGGAGCTCTGGAAACACCATATATTTT	CASRPTGSSGNTIYF
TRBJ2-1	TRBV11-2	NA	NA	TGTGCCAGCAGCTTAGAACGGGGGAATGAGCAGTTCTTC	CASSLERGNEQFF
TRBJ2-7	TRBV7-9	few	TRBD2	TGTGCCAGCAGCTTCCCGGCCAGCGGGAGCTACGAGCAGTACTTC	CASSFPASGSYEQYF
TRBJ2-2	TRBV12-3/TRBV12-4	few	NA	TGTGCCAGCAGTTCTTGGCCTGACACCGGGGAGCTGTTTTTT	CASSSWPDTGELFF
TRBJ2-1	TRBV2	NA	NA	TGTGCCAGCAGTGTGGCAAGGACCCCTAATGAGCAGTTCTTC	CASSVARTPNEQFF
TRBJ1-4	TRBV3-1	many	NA	TGTGCCAGCAGCCAAAGGGCAACTAATGAAAAACTGTTTTTT	CASSQRATNEKLFF
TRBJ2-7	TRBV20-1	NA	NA	TGCAGTGCTAGTTTCAGGGGACCATCCTACGAGCAGTACTTC	CSASFRGPSYEQYF
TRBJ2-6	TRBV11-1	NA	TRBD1	TGTGCCAGCAGCTCACCGAGGACAGGGGACTCTGGGGCCAACGTCCTGACTTTC	CASSSPRTGDSGANVLTF
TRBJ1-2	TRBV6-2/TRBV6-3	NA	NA	TGTGCCAGCAAACCGTATTTTGAATACCTACGCTCCGGTGGGCTGGGACTCTATGGCTACACCTTC	CASKPYFEYLRSGGLGLYGYTF
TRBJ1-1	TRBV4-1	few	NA	TGCGCCAGCAGCCAAGACTCGGGGGCGATTGGTGAAGCTTTCTTT	CASSQDSGAIGEAFF
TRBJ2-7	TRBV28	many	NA	TGTGCCAGCAGTCCAACGGACGGTCTCAACGAGCAGTACTTC	CASSPTDGLNEQYF
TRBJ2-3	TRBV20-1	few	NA	TGCAGTGCGGGGGGGCCAACTGCGATCACAGATACGCAGTATTTT	CSAGGPTAITDTQYF
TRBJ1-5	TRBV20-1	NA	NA	TGCAGTGCGAGAGACCCGGGCCAGGGGTCTCAGCCCCAGCATTTT	CSARDPGQGSQPQHF
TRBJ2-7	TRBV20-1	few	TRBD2	TGCAGTGCTCTAGCGGGAGTGGCTCCCTACGAGCAGTACTTC	CSALAGVAPYEQYF
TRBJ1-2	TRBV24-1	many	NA	TGTGCCACCAGTGAAACGGACCTCTATGGCTACACCTTC	CATSETDLYGYTF
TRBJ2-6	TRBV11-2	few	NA	TGTGCCAGCAGCTTAGTGCCCGTCTCTGGGGCCAACGTCCTGACTTTC	CASSLVPVSGANVLTF
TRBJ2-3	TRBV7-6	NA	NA	TGTGCCAGCAGCTTAGGAGAGGTTGGCGCAGATACGCAGTATTTT	CASSLGEVGADTQYF
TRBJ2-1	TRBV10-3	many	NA	TGTGCCACCCAGGGCGTGAGCTCCTACAATGAGCAGTTCTTC	CATQGVSSYNEQFF
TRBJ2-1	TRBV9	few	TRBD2	TGTGCCAGCAGCGTAGCTAGGGCTAGCGGGGAAAGCTCCTACAATGAGCAGTTCTTC	CASSVARASGESSYNEQFF
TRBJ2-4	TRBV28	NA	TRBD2	TGTGCCAGCAGTTTAGTTGGACTAGCGGGATCTTCCCTGGGCATTCAGTACTTC	CASSLVGLAGSSLGIQYF
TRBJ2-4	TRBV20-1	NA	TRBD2	TGCAGTGCTAGTTCCAGCGGGAGGGCCGGGTTGGGGGCCAAAAACATTCAGTACTTC	CSASSSGRAGLGAKNIQYF
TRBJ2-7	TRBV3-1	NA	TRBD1	TGTGCCTGCTGTTTAGGGGCTGGGACAGGGGTGTTCACCTACGAGCAGTACTTC	CACCLGAGTGVFTYEQYF
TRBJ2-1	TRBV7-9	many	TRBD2	TGTGCCAGCAGCTTAGTTAGCGGGCTCTACAATGAGCAGTTCTTC	CASSLVSGLYNEQFF
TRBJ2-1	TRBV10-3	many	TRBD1	TGTGCCATCAGTGAGCCAACAGGGGCCCTTACTGATGAGCAGTTCTTC	CAISEPTGALTDEQFF
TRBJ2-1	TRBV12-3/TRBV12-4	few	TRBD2	TGTGCCAGCAGTTCCGTGGGGACTAGCGCAAACAATGAGCAGTTCTTC	CASSSVGTSANNEQFF
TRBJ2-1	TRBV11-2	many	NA	TGTGCCAGCAGCTCAGCCTACTCTAGGGATGAGCAGTTCTTC	CASSSAYSRDEQFF
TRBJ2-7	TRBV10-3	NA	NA	TGTGCCATCAGGAAAGAGCCGGGGGAGCAGTACTTC	CAIRKEPGEQYF
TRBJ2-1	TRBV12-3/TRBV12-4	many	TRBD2	TGTGCCAGCAGTCTCTGGTCTAGCGGTCACAATGAGCAGTTCTTC	CASSLWSSGHNEQFF
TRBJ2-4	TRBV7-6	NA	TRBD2	TGTGCCAGCAGCTTAGAGGGACTGTCGGGGGGAGTAAGAAACATTCAGTACTTC	CASSLEGLSGGVRNIQYF
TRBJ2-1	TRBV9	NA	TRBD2	TGTGCCAGCAGCGTAGATTCTCCTAGCGGTTACAATGAGCAGTTCTTC	CASSVDSPSGYNEQFF
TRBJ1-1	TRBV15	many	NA	TGTGCCACCAGCAGAGTTCCAGGGATGAACACTGAAGCTTTCTTT	CATSRVPGMNTEAFF
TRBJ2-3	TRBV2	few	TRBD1	TGTGCCAGCTGTTCATCTACAACCGGGACAGGGGAAGTTTTGGATACGCAGTATTTT	CASCSSTTGTGEVLDTQYF
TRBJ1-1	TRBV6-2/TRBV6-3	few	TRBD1	TGTGCCAGCAGTTACGGGGACAGCGTGATCTCTGAAGCTTTCTTT	CASSYGDSVISEAFF
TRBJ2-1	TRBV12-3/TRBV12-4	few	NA	TGTGCCAGCAGTTTAGACAGGGATGATTACAATGAGCAGTTCTTC	CASSLDRDDYNEQFF
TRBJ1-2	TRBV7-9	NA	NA	TGTGCCAGCAGCTTAGTGAGCTTCTATGGCTACACCTTC	CASSLVSFYGYTF
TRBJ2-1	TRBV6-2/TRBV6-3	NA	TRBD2	TGTGCCAGCAGGGCGGGCGGGGGCAATGAGCAGTTCTTC	CASRAGGGNEQFF
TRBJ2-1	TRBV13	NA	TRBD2	TGTGCCAGCAGCTACGGACTAGCCGGCCACAATGAGCAGTTCTTC	CASSYGLAGHNEQFF
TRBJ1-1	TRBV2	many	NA	TGTGCCAGCAAAGTGGGACTGAACACTGAAGCTTTCTTT	CASKVGLNTEAFF
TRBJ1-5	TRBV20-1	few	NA	TGCAGTGCTAGAGGCCCCATGGGCGATCAGCCCCAGCATTTT	CSARGPMGDQPQHF
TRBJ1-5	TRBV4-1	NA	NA	TGCGCCAGCAGCCAGGAGAGGGGCAATCAGCCCCAGCATTTT	CASSQERGNQPQHF
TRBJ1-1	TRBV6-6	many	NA	TGTGCCAGCAGGTCGAACACTGAAGCTTTCTTT	CASRSNTEAFF
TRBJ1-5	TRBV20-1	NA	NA	TGCAGTGCTAGAGATGTTATGGGTATCAATCAGCCCCAGCATTTT	CSARDVMGINQPQHF
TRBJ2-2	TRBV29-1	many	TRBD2	TGCAGCGCCCTCGCGGGGGTGACCGGGGAGCTGTTTTTT	CSALAGVTGELFF
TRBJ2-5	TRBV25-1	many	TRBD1	TGTGCCAGCAGTGAAGCCGGGACAGGTGTAAAAGAGACCCAGTACTTC	CASSEAGTGVKETQYF
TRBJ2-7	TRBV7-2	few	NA	TGTGCCAGCAGCTTAGCGAGGGCAGGGACCTACGAGCAGTACTTC	CASSLARAGTYEQYF
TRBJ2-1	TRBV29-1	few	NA	TGCAGCGTGGGGGCGCGGTCTGACAATGAGCAGTTCTTC	CSVGARSDNEQFF
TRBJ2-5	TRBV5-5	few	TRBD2	TGTGCCAGCAGCTCGCGGGCTAGCGGGGGGTACCAAGAGACCCAGTACTTC	CASSSRASGGYQETQYF
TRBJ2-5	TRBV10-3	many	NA	TGTGCCATCGACCCGTTTGGGAGCCAAGAGACCCAGTACTTC	CAIDPFGSQETQYF
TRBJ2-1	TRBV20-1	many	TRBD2	TGCAGTGCTCTAGTAGCGGGCAGCTCCTACAATGAGCAGTTCTTC	CSALVAGSSYNEQFF